The rows below give T cell receptor beta chains drawn from one sample of a study of Tregs in tolerant kidney transplant recipients. Their recognized antigens are unknown. Assay: immunoSEQ multiplex PCR; the TCRdb copy retains only in-frame clones and omits some. The repertoire has 20,000 or so clones, roughly 65% of them found once; the top ten carry about 3.5%. The specimen was Tregs from blood cultured with allogeneic cells. The receptors were sampled from a human donor in good health. CDR3s include the opening cysteine and the closing phenylalanine or tryptophan. D genes are given only for firm matches. Clone size is stated in some rows and not others, as once, few, many or a class when expanded.

v_gene	abundance	j_gene	d_gene	CDR3nt	CDR3aa
TRBV2	NA	TRBJ2-7	NA	TGTGCCAGCACCGGGGGCCCTGGGAGGGTCGCCGAGCAGTACTTC	CASTGGPGRVAEQYF
TRBV6-5	few	TRBJ2-2	NA	TGTGCCAGCACACGGACGGCGAACACCGGGGAGCTGTTTTTT	CASTRTANTGELFF
TRBV6-5	NA	TRBJ2-1	NA	TGTGCCAGCAGTTACTCACTGGTGAGCTCCTACAATGAGCAGTTCTTC	CASSYSLVSSYNEQFF
TRBV7-2	NA	TRBJ2-3	TRBD1	TGTGCCAGCAGCTCACAGGGGACCCGCACAGATACGCAGTATTTT	CASSSQGTRTDTQYF
TRBV4-2	NA	TRBJ2-1	TRBD2	TGTGCCAGCAGCCAAGGACTAGCGGGGGGCTACAATGAGCAGTTCTTC	CASSQGLAGGYNEQFF
TRBV2	NA	TRBJ2-5	NA	TGTGCCAGCACTCCCGACCTTTACCAAGAGACCCAGTACTTC	CASTPDLYQETQYF
TRBV7-8	medium-sized	TRBJ2-3	NA	TGTGCCAGCAGCTTAATTGACTCCCGTCGCACAGATACGCAGTATTTT	CASSLIDSRRTDTQYF
TRBV19	NA	TRBJ1-5	NA	TGCGCCAGTAGTATAAGTACGGCCGCGTTTAGGCCCCAGCATTTT	CASSISTAAFRPQHF
TRBV27	NA	TRBJ1-1	TRBD1	TGTGCCAGCAGAGGGACAGGACGTGCCACTGAAGCTTTCTTT	CASRGTGRATEAFF
TRBV5-1	medium-sized	TRBJ2-2	TRBD1	TGCGCCAGCACCCCCGGGACAGGGGTGTACACCGGGGAGCTGTTTTTT	CASTPGTGVYTGELFF
TRBV21-1	NA	TRBJ1-3	NA	TGTGCCAGCAGGGGCGCCCTAGCTACAACAGCACGAAACACCATATATTTT	CASRGALATTARNTIYF
TRBV19	NA	TRBJ1-1	NA	TGTGCCAGTAGTACGGGGGTGAACACTGAAGCTTTCTTT	CASSTGVNTEAFF
TRBV30	NA	TRBJ1-6	TRBD1	TGTGCCTGGAGTGTAAAGGGGGTGGGACAGGGGTCTTCACCCCTCCACTTT	CAWSVKGVGQGSSPLHF
TRBV9	NA	TRBJ2-7	TRBD2	TGTGCCAGCAGTGAGACTAGCGGGAGATACGAGCAGTACTTC	CASSETSGRYEQYF
TRBV9	NA	TRBJ1-1	NA	TGTGCCAGCAGCGGAGCCAGGAGGAACACTGAAGCTTTCTTT	CASSGARRNTEAFF
TRBV5-1	once	TRBJ2-4	TRBD1	TGCGCCAGCAGCTTGAGTCTCGACAGGGGCATTCAGTACTTC	CASSLSLDRGIQYF
TRBV7-2	few	TRBJ2-7	TRBD2	TGTGCCAGCAGCTTAGGACTAGCGGGGGGCGTGGGCTACGAGCAGTACTTC	CASSLGLAGGVGYEQYF